This T cell receptor beta chain was sequenced during a study of T cells in Graves' hyperthyroidism and ophthalmopathy. The wider study: It was at initial diagnosis, before any treatment, that peripheral blood was collected. Study-wide results and caveats: From stable hyperthyroidism, ophthalmopathy was separated by a 13 V-J model.

In regard to this clonotype: The antigen remains undetermined.

From RNA transcripts, TCR beta CDR3 regions were amplified. TCR CDR3 regions were first amplified by RT-PCR with HTBI primers. A single record per CDR3 protein comes from TCRdb applying MiXCR to the multiplex PCR reads. The table includes over 300,000 distinct CDR3 sequences, roughly an eighth detected once. J was trimmed by 4 bases and V by 0 bases; bases with no gene match: 7. The CDR3 is 16 residues long. The germline gives CDR1 MNHEY, CDR2 SVGAGI. With duration under 3 months, ophthalmopathy was active: Clinical Activity Score at least 3, NOSPECS at least 4. Source material for PBMCs was about 11 ml fresh peripheral blood.

The gene calls are TRBV6-5 and TRBJ1-2; 8 bases match TRBD1. The specimen was blood. This sequence originates from a woman between 40 and 50 years old with Graves' ophthalmopathy. The CDR3 loop reads CASSYSQQGAVYGYTF. The CDR3 DNA reads as TGTGCCAGCAGTTACTCGCAGCAGGGGGCTGTCTATGGCTACACCTTC.